This note documents a single T cell receptor (beta chain) sequence. These data belong to a study of OX40 agonist ivuxolimab in advanced cancers. TCRdb's table, derived via immunoSEQ multiplex PCR, lists solely in-frame clones and lacks some. The sample includes over 15,000 clones, approximately 72% of them seen just once. V lost 5 bases to trimming and J lost 2 bases; unmatched junction nucleotides: 6. CDR1 and CDR2 (germline): MDHEN, SYDVKM. The CDR3 sequence is 16 residues long. The material was CD4+ or CD8+ T cells sorted from blood, obtained in a trial of the OX40 agonist ivuxolimab. The sequence was collected from an adult with an advanced solid tumor such as melanoma, head and neck, liver or kidney cancer. J is TRBJ2-4 and V is TRBV28; 10 positions match TRBD1. Written as DNA, the CDR3 is TGTGCCAGCAGTCCCCCGGGACAGGGGACCAAAAACATTCAGTACTTC. Protein sequence: CASSPPGQGTKNIQYF.